This TCR beta chain was captured by sequencing in a study of T-cell memory formation after mild COVID-19. At the level of the study: TCR clusters were mostly donor specific.

The CDR3 contains 11 residues. The V gene lost 4 bases and the J gene lost 1 base, with 4 bases spanning the gap. The germline CDR1 and CDR2 sequences are DFQATT and SNEGSKA (reference sequence). The study, taken as a whole, reports: Nothing showed for sure that second-wave clones peaking on day 37 were SARS-CoV-2 specific. Day 15 to 85 contractors were CD4/CD8 balanced; later expanders leaned CD4+. Some responding clones appeared in pre-infection memory, suggesting cross-reactive memory joined.

TCRdb processed the 5' RACE reads anew with MiXCR; each CDR3 protein has one entry. The data contain almost 550,000 distinct CDR3 sequences, roughly 21% of them singletons. As regards this clonotype: The antigen remains undetermined.

Source material: PBMCs or a T cell subset sorted from them (not recorded which). The chain joins TRBV20-1 to TRBJ1-1; D remains ambiguous. The clonotype comes from an adult woman who had mild COVID-19 (a few samples of this study predate the infection). Cell type and time point are not known. CDR3 sequence reads: CSATSNTEAFF. As DNA, the CDR3 is TGCAGTGCTACCTCGAACACTGAAGCTTTCTTT.